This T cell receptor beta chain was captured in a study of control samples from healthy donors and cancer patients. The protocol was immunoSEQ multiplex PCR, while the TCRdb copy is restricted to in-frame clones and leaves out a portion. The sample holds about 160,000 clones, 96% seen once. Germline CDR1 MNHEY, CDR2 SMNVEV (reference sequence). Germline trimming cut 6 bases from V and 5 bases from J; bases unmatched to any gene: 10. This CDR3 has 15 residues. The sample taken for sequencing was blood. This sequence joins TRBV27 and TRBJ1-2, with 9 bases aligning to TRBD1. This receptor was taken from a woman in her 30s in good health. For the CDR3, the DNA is TGTGCCAGCAGGCAGGGACAGGGAGGAAGGTATGGCTACACCTTC. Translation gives CASRQGQGGRYGYTF.